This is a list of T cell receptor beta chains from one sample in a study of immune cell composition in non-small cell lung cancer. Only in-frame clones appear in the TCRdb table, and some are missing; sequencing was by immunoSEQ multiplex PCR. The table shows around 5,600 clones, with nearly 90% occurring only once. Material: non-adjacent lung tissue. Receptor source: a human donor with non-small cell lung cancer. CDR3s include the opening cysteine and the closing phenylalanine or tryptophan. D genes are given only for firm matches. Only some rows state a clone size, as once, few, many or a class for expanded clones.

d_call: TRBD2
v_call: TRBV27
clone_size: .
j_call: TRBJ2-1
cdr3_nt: TGTGCCAGCCGAGGACAGCCACCACTAGCGGGCGATTACAATGAGCAGTTCTTC
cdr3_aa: CASRGQPPLAGDYNEQFF

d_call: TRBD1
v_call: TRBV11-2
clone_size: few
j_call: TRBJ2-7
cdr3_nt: TGTGCCAGCAGCGAACCGGGACAGGGGACCTCCTACGAGCAGTACTTC
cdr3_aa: CASSEPGQGTSYEQYF

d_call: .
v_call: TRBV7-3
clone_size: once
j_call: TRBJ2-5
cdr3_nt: TGTGCCAGCAGCTTAATAGTCGGGGAGACCCAGTACTTC
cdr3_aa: CASSLIVGETQYF

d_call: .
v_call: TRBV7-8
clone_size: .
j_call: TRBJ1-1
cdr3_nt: TGTGCCAGCAGCCCCCCGGAGGGTCCGTTGAGGGAAGCTTTCTTT
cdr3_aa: CASSPPEGPLREAFF

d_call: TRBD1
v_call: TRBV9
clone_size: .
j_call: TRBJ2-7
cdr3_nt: TGTGCCAGCAGCGCCGGAGGACAGGGGAACTACGAGCAGTACTTC
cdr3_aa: CASSAGGQGNYEQYF

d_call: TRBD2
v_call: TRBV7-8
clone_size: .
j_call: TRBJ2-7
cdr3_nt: TGTGCCAGCACCTCACACCCTCAACTAGCGGGAGATGTCGAGCAGTACTTC
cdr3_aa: CASTSHPQLAGDVEQYF

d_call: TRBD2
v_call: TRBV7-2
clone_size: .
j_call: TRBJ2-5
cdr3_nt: TGTGCCAGCAGCACTAGCGTCTTAGGGAGAGAGACCCAGTACTTC
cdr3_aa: CASSTSVLGRETQYF

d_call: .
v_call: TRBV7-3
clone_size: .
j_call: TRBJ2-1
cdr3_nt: TGTGCCAGCAGCTTACGGACGGGACATGCTAACAATGAGCAGTTCTTC
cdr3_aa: CASSLRTGHANNEQFF

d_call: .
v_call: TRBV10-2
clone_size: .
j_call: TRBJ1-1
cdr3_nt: TGCGCCAGCGGACCAGCCTCGGGGGAAGCTTTCTTT
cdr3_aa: CASGPASGEAFF

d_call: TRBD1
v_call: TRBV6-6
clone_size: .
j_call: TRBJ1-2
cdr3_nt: TGTGCCAGCAGTTCCCGGGACAGGGGGCACTATGGCTACACCTTC
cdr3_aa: CASSSRDRGHYGYTF

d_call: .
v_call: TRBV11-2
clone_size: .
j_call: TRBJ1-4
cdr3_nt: TGTGCCAGCAGGTTTGGGCTTACTAATGAAAAACTGTTTTTT
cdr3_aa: CASRFGLTNEKLFF

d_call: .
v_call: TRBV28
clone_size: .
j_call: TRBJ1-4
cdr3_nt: TGTGCCAGCAGTTTAGGGGGGGCTAATGAAAAACTGTTTTTT
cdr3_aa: CASSLGGANEKLFF

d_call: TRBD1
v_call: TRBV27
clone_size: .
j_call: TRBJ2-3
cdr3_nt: TGTGCCAGCAGCTCAGGACAGGGCACAGATACGCAGTATTTT
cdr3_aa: CASSSGQGTDTQYF

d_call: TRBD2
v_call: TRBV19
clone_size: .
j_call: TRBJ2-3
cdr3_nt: TGTGCCAGTAGTAGCGGGAGGGCCGGGGGCACAGATACGCAGTATTTT
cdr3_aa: CASSSGRAGGTDTQYF

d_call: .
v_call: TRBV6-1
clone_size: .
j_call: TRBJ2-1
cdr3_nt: TGTGCCAGCAGTGAAGTAGGGCCTAGCGTCGAGCAGTTCTTC
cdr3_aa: CASSEVGPSVEQFF

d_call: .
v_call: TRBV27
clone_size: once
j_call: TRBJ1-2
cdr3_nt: TGTGCCAGCAGTTTGGGGAGTGGCTACACCTTC
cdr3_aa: CASSLGSGYTF

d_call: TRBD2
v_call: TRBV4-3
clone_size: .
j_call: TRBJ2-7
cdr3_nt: TGCGCCAGCAGCCTAGCCCCCGGGACTACAGCCTACGAGCAGTACTTC
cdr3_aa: CASSLAPGTTAYEQYF

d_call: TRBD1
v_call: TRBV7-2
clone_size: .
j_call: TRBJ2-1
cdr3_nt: TGTGCCAGCAGCCTCAGGACAGGGTCCAACACTGAGCAGTTCTTC
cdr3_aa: CASSLRTGSNTEQFF

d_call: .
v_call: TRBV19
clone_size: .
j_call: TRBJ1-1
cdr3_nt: TGTGCCAGTAGTATAGGTGGACATAGTGCTTTCTTT
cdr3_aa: CASSIGGHSAFF

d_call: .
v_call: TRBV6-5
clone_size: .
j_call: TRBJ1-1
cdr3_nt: TGTGCCAGCAGTTACTCGGGGGCTAGGAGCACTGAAGCTTTCTTT
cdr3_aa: CASSYSGARSTEAFF

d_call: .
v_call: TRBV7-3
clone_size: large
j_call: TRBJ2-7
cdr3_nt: TGTGCCAGCAGCTTAGGAGGAGGGAGCTCCTACGAGCAGTACTTC
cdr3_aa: CASSLGGGSSYEQYF

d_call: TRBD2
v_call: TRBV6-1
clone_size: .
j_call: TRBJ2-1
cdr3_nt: TGTGCCAGCAGTGTGACTAGCGGGACCTCCACGGAGCAGTTCTTC
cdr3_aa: CASSVTSGTSTEQFF

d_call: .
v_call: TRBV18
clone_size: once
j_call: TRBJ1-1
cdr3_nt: TGTGCCAGCTCACCAGGGGAGGAAGCTTTCTTT
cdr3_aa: CASSPGEEAFF

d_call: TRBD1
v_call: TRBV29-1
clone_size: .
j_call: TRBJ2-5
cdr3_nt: TGCAGCGCCTCGGGACAGGGGAAGACCCAGTACTTC
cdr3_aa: CSASGQGKTQYF

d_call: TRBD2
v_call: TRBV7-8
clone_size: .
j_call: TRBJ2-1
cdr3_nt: TGTGCCAGCAGCTTAGTAGCGGGAGGGCCAAATGAGCAGTTCTTC
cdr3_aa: CASSLVAGGPNEQFF

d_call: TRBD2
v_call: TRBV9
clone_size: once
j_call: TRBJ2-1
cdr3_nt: TGTGCCAGCAGTCACCCCGGGACTACCTCCTACAATGAGCAGTTCTTC
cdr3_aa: CASSHPGTTSYNEQFF

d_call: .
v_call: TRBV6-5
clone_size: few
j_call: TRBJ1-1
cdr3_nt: TGTGCCAGCAGACACATGAACACTGAAGCTTTCTTT
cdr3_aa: CASRHMNTEAFF

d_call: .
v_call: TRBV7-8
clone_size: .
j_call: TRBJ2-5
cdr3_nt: TGTGCCAGCAGCCCCGGCGGTGTAGAGACCCAGTACTTC
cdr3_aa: CASSPGGVETQYF

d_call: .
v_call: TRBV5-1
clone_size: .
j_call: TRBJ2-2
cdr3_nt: TGCGCCAGCAGCTTGGAAACGAGCGGGGAGCTGTTTTTT
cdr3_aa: CASSLETSGELFF

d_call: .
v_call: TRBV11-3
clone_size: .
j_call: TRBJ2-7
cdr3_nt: TGTGCCAGCAGCCCCAATTTTGGGCTCGCAGACCGGGGCGAGCAGTACTTC
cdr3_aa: CASSPNFGLADRGEQYF

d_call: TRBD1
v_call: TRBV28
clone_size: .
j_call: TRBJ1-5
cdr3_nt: TGTGCCAGCAGAGGGACAGGGATCAATCAGCCCCAGCATTTT
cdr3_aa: CASRGTGINQPQHF

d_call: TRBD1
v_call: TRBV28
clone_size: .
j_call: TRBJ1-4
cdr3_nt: TGTGCCAGCAGGGGTACAGGGGGACGAAATGAAAAACTGTTTTTT
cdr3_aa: CASRGTGGRNEKLFF

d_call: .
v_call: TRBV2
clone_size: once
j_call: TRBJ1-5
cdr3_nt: TGTGCCAGCAGTGACCGACAGAGCCTCTATGAGCCCCAGCATTTT
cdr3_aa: CASSDRQSLYEPQHF

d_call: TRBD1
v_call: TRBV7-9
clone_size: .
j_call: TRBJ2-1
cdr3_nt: TGTGCCAGCAGCCGGACCGGGACAGGGGTCTATGAGCAGTTCTTC
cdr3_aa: CASSRTGTGVYEQFF

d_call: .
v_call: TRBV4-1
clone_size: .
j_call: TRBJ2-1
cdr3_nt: TGCGCCAGCAGCCAGGACCGGGAGCCCCGAGTTGAGCAGTTCTTC
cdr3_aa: CASSQDREPRVEQFF

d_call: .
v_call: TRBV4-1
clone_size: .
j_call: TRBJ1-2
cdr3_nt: TGCGCCAGCAGCCGCTATTGGGACTCTATAGGAGGCTACACCTTC
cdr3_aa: CASSRYWDSIGGYTF

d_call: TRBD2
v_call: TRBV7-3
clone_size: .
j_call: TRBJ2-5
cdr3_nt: TGTGCCAGCAGCCCGTTAATGGGGACTATGGAGACCCAGTACTTC
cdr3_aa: CASSPLMGTMETQYF

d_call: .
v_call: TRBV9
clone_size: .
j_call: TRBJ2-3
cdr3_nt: TGTGCCAGCAGCGTAGCCCGGTCATCGGATACGCAGTATTTT
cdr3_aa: CASSVARSSDTQYF

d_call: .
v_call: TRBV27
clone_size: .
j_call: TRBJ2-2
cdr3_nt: TGTGCCAGCAGTTTCTATGGTCAGGGGACCGGGGAGCTGTTTTTT
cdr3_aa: CASSFYGQGTGELFF

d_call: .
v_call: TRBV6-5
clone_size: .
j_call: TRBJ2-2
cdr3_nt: TGTGCCAGCAGCAGGGACACCGGGGAGCTGTTTTTT
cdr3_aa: CASSRDTGELFF

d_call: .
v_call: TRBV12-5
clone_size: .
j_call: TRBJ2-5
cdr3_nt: TGTGCTAGTGGTTTGGGCGCCCAAAACCAAGAGACCCAGTACTTC
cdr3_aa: CASGLGAQNQETQYF

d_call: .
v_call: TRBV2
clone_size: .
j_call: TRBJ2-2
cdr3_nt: TGTGCCAGCAGTGAAGCGGGAGTGTCAACCGGGGAGCTGTTTTTT
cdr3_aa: CASSEAGVSTGELFF

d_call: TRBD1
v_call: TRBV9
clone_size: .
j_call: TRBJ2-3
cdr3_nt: TGTGCCACGGGACAGGGGGCAGATACGCAGTATTTT
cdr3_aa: CATGQGADTQYF

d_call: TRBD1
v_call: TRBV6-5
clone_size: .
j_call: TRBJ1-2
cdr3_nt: TGTGCCAGCAGCCAAGACAGGGCTCCCTATGGCTACACCTTC
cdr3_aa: CASSQDRAPYGYTF

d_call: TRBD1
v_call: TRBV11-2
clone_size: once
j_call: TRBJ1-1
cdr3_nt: TGTGCCAGCAGCTCAACAGGGGCCCCCGGGAACACTGAAGCTTTCTTT
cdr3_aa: CASSSTGAPGNTEAFF

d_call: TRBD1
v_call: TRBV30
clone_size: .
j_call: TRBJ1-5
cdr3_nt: TGTGCCTGGAGTGTAGGGACAGGGGGTCCCTATAGCAATCAGCCCCAGCATTTT
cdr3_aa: CAWSVGTGGPYSNQPQHF

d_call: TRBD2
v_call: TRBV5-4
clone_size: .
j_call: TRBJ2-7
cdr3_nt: TGTGCCAGCAGCGTAACAGCGGGATCCTCCTACGAGCAGTACTTC
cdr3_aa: CASSVTAGSSYEQYF

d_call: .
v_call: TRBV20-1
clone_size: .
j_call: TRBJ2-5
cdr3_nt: TGCAGTGCCTCCGGGGAGGAGACCCAGTACTTC
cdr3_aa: CSASGEETQYF

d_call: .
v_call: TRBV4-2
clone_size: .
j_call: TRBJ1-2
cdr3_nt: TGTGCCAGCAGCCAAGATGCGCAGGCAGACTATGGCTACACCTTC
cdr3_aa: CASSQDAQADYGYTF

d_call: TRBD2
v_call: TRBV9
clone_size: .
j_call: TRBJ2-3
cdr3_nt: TGTGCCAGCAGCCCAAGCGGGAGGGGGGTGGATACGCAGTATTTT
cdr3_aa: CASSPSGRGVDTQYF

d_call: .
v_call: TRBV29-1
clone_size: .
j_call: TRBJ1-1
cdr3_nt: TGCAGCGCCGGCGGGGGGGCAGGAAACACTGAAGCTTTCTTT
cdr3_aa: CSAGGGAGNTEAFF

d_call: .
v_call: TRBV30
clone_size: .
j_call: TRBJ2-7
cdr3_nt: TGTGCCTGGAGTGGGCAGGTCACCTACGAGCAGTACTTC
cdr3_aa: CAWSGQVTYEQYF

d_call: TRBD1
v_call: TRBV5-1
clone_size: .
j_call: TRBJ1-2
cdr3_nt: TGCGCCAGCAGCTTTGGGGGACAGGGGGACTACACCTTC
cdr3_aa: CASSFGGQGDYTF

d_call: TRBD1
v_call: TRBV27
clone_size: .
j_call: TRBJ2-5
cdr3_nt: TGTGCCAGCAGAACCTTCGGACAGGCCGGCCAAGAGACCCAGTACTTC
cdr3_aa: CASRTFGQAGQETQYF

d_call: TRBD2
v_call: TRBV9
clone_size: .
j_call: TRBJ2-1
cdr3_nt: TGTGCCAGCAGCGTAAGCGGGATTTCCTACAATGAGCAGTTCTTC
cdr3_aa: CASSVSGISYNEQFF